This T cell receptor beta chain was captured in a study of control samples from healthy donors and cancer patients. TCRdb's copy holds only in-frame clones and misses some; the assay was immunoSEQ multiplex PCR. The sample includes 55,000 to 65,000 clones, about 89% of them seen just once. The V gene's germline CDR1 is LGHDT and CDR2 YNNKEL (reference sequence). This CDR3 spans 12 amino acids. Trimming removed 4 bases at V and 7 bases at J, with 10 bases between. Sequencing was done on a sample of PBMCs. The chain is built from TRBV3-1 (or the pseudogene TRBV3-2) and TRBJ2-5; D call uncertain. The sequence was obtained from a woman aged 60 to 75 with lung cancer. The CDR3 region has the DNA TGTGCCAGCAGCCCAGCCCTGGGGACCCAGTACTTC. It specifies CASSPALGTQYF.